This is a list of T cell receptor beta chains from one sample in a study of T cells after yellow fever vaccination. TCRdb called the 5' RACE reads again in MiXCR, with one record for every CDR3 protein. The sample shows about 350,000 distinct CDR3 sequences, about 8.3% of them seen only once. Sequenced material: PBMCs, taken about 49 days after the first yellow fever vaccination. These receptors all stem from a man between 18 and 35 years old who received the YFV17D yellow fever vaccine. Both conserved end residues are part of each CDR3. A D gene is named only where the DNA matches it firmly. Size values are once, few and many counts, or a class for expanded clones, and some rows have none.

TRBJ1-5 | few | - | TRBV7-8 | CASTARRGVEQPQHF | TGTGCCAGCACCGCCCGGCGGGGTGTTGAGCAGCCCCAGCATTTT
TRBJ1-1 | - | - | TRBV6-2/TRBV6-3 | CASSRPRVPEAFF | TGTGCCAGCAGTCGCCCCCGGGTTCCTGAAGCTTTCTTT
TRBJ2-5 | - | TRBD1 | TRBV6-1 | CASSAYTGGQETQYF | TGTGCCAGCAGTGCTTACACAGGGGGCCAAGAGACCCAGTACTTC
TRBJ2-3 | - | - | TRBV7-2 | CASSRRSETDTQYF | TGTGCCAGCAGCCGGCGTAGCGAAACAGATACGCAGTATTTT
TRBJ2-1 | - | TRBD2 | TRBV15 | CATSTGLAGVNEQFF | TGTGCCACCAGCACAGGACTAGCGGGGGTTAATGAGCAGTTCTTC
TRBJ1-2 | few | - | TRBV4-3 | CASSQDMGRDYGYTF | TGCGCCAGCAGCCAAGATATGGGACGGGACTATGGCTACACCTTC
TRBJ2-3 | many | - | TRBV12-3/TRBV12-4 | CASNPNGFSTDTQYF | TGTGCCAGCAACCCGAATGGGTTCAGCACAGATACGCAGTATTTT
TRBJ2-5 | - | - | TRBV5-1 | CASSLGQSTEKETQYF | TGCGCCAGCAGCTTGGGACAGTCCACGGAGAAAGAGACCCAGTACTTC
TRBJ1-2 | few | - | TRBV7-9 | CASSRQYGYTF | TGTGCCAGCAGCAGACAGTATGGCTACACCTTC
TRBJ2-1 | - | - | TRBV3-1 | CASSQGYRGGEQFF | TGTGCCAGCAGCCAAGGGTACCGGGGCGGTGAGCAGTTCTTC
TRBJ2-1 | few | - | TRBV20-1 | CSALGYNEQFF | TGCAGTGCTTTGGGTTACAATGAGCAGTTCTTC
TRBJ1-1 | - | TRBD1 | TRBV4-3 | CASSLIPGQGAGNTEAFF | TGCGCCAGCAGCCTGATACCGGGACAGGGGGCCGGGAACACTGAAGCTTTCTTT
TRBJ2-5 | few | TRBD1 | TRBV29-1 | CSVATGGTTQYF | TGCAGCGTTGCTACAGGGGGAACGACCCAGTACTTC
TRBJ2-3 | few | TRBD2 | TRBV24-1 | CATSDWKTSGGDTQYF | TGTGCCACCAGTGATTGGAAGACTAGCGGGGGGGATACGCAGTATTTT
TRBJ1-1 | many | - | TRBV5-1 | CASSTGTMNTEAFF | TGCGCCAGCAGCACCGGGACAATGAACACTGAAGCTTTCTTT
TRBJ1-4 | few | - | TRBV19 | CASSMERNTGKLFF | TGTGCCAGTAGTATGGAACGGAACACCGGGAAACTGTTTTTT
TRBJ2-7 | - | - | TRBV6-1 | CASMMIPLAYEQYF | TGTGCCAGCATGATGATACCCCTAGCCTACGAGCAGTACTTC
TRBJ2-5 | few | TRBD2 | TRBV7-3 | CASSPHGTSGASGETQYF | TGTGCCAGCAGCCCCCACGGGACTAGCGGGGCCTCGGGGGAGACCCAGTACTTC
TRBJ1-2 | - | - | TRBV6-5 | CASSYGDTYGYTF | TGTGCCAGCAGTTACGGGGATACTTATGGCTACACCTTC
TRBJ1-1 | - | - | TRBV7-3 | CASSQTGFGTEAFF | TGTGCCAGCAGTCAGACGGGTTTTGGCACTGAAGCTTTCTTT
TRBJ1-3 | few | - | TRBV3-1 | CASSQGPGPGNTIYF | TGTGCCAGCAGCCAGGGTCCGGGACCTGGAAACACCATATATTTT
TRBJ2-4 | few | TRBD2 | TRBV7-9 | CASSLVGTSGNIQYF | TGTGCCAGCAGCTTAGTCGGGACTAGCGGAAACATTCAGTACTTC
TRBJ1-1 | - | - | TRBV5-1 | CASARGTEAFF | TGCGCCAGCGCCCGCGGTACTGAAGCTTTCTTT
TRBJ1-1 | - | TRBD1 | TRBV19 | CASSGQGRATEAFF | TGTGCCAGTTCCGGACAGGGCAGGGCCACTGAAGCTTTCTTT
TRBJ2-3 | - | - | TRBV11-2 | CASSLDLLTDTQYF | TGTGCCAGCAGCTTAGATCTATTGACAGATACGCAGTATTTT
TRBJ2-2 | few | - | TRBV5-4 | CASRSQNTGELFF | TGTGCCAGCAGGTCGCAGAACACCGGGGAGCTGTTTTTT
TRBJ2-1 | few | - | TRBV7-9 | CASSPIGVLRPNEQFF | TGTGCCAGCAGCCCCATCGGGGTCCTCCGGCCCAATGAGCAGTTCTTC
TRBJ2-1 | - | - | TRBV4-1 | CASSPTRTVSSYNEQFF | TGCGCCAGCAGCCCCACCCGGACGGTGAGCTCCTACAATGAGCAGTTCTTC
TRBJ2-5 | - | TRBD2 | TRBV7-7 | CASSLVSGGTLETQYF | TGTGCCAGCAGCTTAGTATCGGGGGGGACTTTGGAGACCCAGTACTTC
TRBJ1-4 | few | TRBD1 | TRBV28 | CASSSRGLDEKLFF | TGTGCCAGCAGTTCCAGGGGGCTTGATGAAAAACTGTTTTTT
TRBJ2-6 | few | TRBD2 | TRBV4-3 | CASSQEWGRVSGANVLTF | TGCGCCAGCAGCCAAGAATGGGGGAGGGTCTCTGGGGCCAACGTCCTGACTTTC
TRBJ2-5 | few | TRBD2 | TRBV7-2 | CASSLSSGGNQETQYF | TGTGCCAGCAGCTTATCCAGCGGGGGGAATCAAGAGACCCAGTACTTC
TRBJ1-5 | - | - | TRBV6-2/TRBV6-3 | CASSYLWDGSNQPQHF | TGTGCCAGCAGTTACCTATGGGACGGTAGCAATCAGCCCCAGCATTTT
TRBJ2-5 | many | - | TRBV4-3 | CASSQGASETQYF | TGCGCCAGCAGCCAAGGTGCTTCGGAGACCCAGTACTTC
TRBJ2-3 | many | - | TRBV3-1 | CASSQFVGNTQYF | TGTGCCAGCAGCCAATTCGTCGGCAATACGCAGTATTTT
TRBJ1-4 | - | - | TRBV6-1 | CASNINGATNEKLFF | TGTGCCAGCAATATAAACGGTGCAACTAATGAAAAACTGTTTTTT
TRBJ2-1 | - | TRBD2 | TRBV7-9 | CASSLSPGLAGGNEQFF | TGTGCCAGCAGCTTATCCCCGGGACTAGCGGGTGGAAATGAGCAGTTCTTC
TRBJ2-7 | - | TRBD1 | TRBV9 | CASSRQGAYEQYF | TGTGCCAGCAGCCGACAGGGAGCCTACGAGCAGTACTTC
TRBJ2-1 | few | TRBD2 | TRBV5-1 | CASSSLTSGGRYNEQFF | TGCGCCAGCAGCTCCCTCACTAGCGGGGGCCGCTACAATGAGCAGTTCTTC
TRBJ2-3 | few | TRBD2 | TRBV28 | CASLTGLVADTQYF | TGTGCCAGTTTAACGGGACTAGTTGCAGATACGCAGTATTTT
TRBJ2-4 | - | TRBD2 | TRBV7-2 | CASSLGGGGAKNIQYF | TGTGCCAGCAGCTTAGGCGGGGGGGGGGCCAAAAACATTCAGTACTTC
TRBJ2-7 | few | - | TRBV4-2 | CASSQASTPPRGALYEQYF | TGTGCCAGCAGCCAAGCCTCCACCCCGCCCCGGGGGGCCCTGTACGAGCAGTACTTC
TRBJ1-1 | - | - | TRBV6-2/TRBV6-3 | CASRLRGGTEAFF | TGTGCCAGCAGGCTCAGGGGAGGAACTGAAGCTTTCTTT
TRBJ1-2 | few | TRBD1 | TRBV10-3 | CAIRAGDSPYGYTF | TGTGCCATCCGCGCAGGGGACAGTCCCTATGGCTACACCTTC
TRBJ2-1 | - | TRBD2 | TRBV4-2 | CASSQEALAGGSIYNEQFF | TGTGCCAGCAGCCAAGAGGCACTAGCGGGGGGATCCATCTACAATGAGCAGTTCTTC
TRBJ1-3 | few | - | TRBV19 | CASSILRNPGNTIYF | TGTGCCAGTAGTATACTCCGGAATCCTGGAAACACCATATATTTT
TRBJ1-1 | few | - | TRBV25-1 | CATQDRNMNTEAFF | TGTGCCACTCAGGACAGAAACATGAACACTGAAGCTTTCTTT
TRBJ1-4 | - | - | TRBV20-1 | CSASSMGNEKLFF | TGCAGTGCTTCTTCGATGGGGAATGAAAAACTGTTTTTT
TRBJ1-5 | - | - | TRBV6-4 | CASSGGSKRNQPQHF | TGTGCCAGCAGTGGGGGGTCTAAGCGCAATCAGCCCCAGCATTTT